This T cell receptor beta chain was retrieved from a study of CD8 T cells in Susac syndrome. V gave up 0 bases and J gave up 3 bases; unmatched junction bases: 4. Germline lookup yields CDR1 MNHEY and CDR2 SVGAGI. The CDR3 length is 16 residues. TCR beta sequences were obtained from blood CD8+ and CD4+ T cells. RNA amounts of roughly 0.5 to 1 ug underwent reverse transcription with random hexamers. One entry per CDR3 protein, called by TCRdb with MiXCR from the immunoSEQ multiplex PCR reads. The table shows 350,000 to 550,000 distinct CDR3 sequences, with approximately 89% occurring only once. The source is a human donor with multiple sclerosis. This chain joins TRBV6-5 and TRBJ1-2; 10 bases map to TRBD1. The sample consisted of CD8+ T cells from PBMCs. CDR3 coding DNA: TGTGCCAGCAGTTACTCTGGGGACAGGGGTGACTATGGCTACACCTTC. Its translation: CASSYSGDRGDYGYTF.